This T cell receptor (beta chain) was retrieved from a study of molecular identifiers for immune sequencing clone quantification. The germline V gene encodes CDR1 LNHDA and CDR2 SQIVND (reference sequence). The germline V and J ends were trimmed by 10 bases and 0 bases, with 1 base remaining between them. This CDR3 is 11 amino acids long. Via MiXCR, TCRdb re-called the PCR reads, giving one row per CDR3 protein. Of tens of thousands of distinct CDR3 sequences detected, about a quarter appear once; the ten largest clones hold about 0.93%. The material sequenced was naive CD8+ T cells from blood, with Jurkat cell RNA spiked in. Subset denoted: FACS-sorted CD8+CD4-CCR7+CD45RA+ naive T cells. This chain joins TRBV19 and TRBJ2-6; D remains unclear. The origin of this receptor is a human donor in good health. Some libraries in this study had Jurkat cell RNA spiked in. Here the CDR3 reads CATSGANVLTF. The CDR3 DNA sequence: TGTGCCACCTCTGGGGCCAACGTCCTGACTTTC.